The clone carrying this T cell receptor (beta chain) was seen a few times. As it was prepared, the TCRbeta library received unique molecular identifiers. Via MiXCR, TCRdb re-called the PCR reads, giving one row per CDR3 protein. The sample includes around 370,000 distinct CDR3 sequences, 10% to 13% of them seen just once. The source of the sample is a study of T-cell reconstitution after alpha-beta-depleted transplantation in children. Germline CDR1 and CDR2: DFQATT and SNEGSKA (reference sequence). J was trimmed by 5 bases and V by 6 bases; bases with no gene match: 7. CDR3 size: 13 residues. The chain is built from TRBV20-1 and TRBJ1-1, with 9 bases that match TRBD1. The TCR sequence derives from a human donor who donated a stem cell graft to a child with acute lymphoblastic leukemia. This specimen was PBMCs from the stem cell graft donor, taken from the stem cell graft. The CDR3 reads CSAEGQGRTEAFF. The CDR3 nucleotides are TGCAGTGCAGAGGGACAGGGTAGGACTGAAGCTTTCTTT.